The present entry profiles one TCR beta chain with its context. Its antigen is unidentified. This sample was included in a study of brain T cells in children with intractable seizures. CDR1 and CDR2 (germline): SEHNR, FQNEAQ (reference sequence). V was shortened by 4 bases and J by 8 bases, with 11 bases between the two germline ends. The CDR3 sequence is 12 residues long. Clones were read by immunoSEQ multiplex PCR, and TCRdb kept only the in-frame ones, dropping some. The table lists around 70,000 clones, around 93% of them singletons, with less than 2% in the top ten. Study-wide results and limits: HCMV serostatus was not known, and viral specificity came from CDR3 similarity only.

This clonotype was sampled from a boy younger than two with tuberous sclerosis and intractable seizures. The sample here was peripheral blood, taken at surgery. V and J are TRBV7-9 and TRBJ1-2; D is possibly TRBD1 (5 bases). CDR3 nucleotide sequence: TGTGCCAGCAGCTCCTTGGGGGTCGGCTACACCTTC. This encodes CASSSLGVGYTF.